This record looks at one TCR beta chain sequence and its context. Which antigen it targets is not known. The record has no base qualities; no much larger clone is one base away. The junction carries 10 bases between V and J, which are trimmed by 2 bases and 3 bases respectively. From the cysteine through the phenylalanine, the CDR3 covers 14 amino acids. This entry keeps only the CDR3 DNA: 42 bases, framed from base 1. According to the germline V gene (reference sequence), CDR1 reads LNHDA and CDR2 reads SQIVND. The record originates from a study of T cell responses to AZD1222 COVID-19 vaccine (dated by TCRdb to 2020 to 2022). At the level of the whole study: TCR sequencing was performed for some 250 trial participants, of whom 200 to 210 were given two doses of AZD1222 and about 25 were given two doses of MenACWY control vaccine. Trial participants were enrolled by age into 18-55, 56-69 and 70-plus year subgroups, with roughly 150, 30 and 60 TCR-sequenced participants respectively.

The study at large found these results: Participants were mostly white British, with more females than males. The authors suggested clonal diversity may have been underestimated. The vaccine-associated CD4 TCRs covered the entire spike protein, and the dominant responses fell in regions 160-218 and 743-854. Reportedly, close to half of the unique spike-specific TCRs recognized epitopes lying outside the regions that are mutated in the B.1.351 and B.1.1.7 variants. Spike-specific TCR breadth and depth rose significantly after two AZD1222 doses compared with day 0 and with MenACWY recipients. Conclusions about previously exposed vaccinees are limited, since just six AZD1222 recipients were seropositive for SARS-CoV-2 at baseline. No day 14 peak-response samples were available, so repertoires were characterized only after the peak T cell response. The 56-69-year group was small, and its depth increase did not reach significance, likely because of low power.

Per the publication, the time point label means: about 28 days (+/-7) after the second vaccine dose. Because spike-specific TCR depth and breadth did not differ between the two schedules, AZD1222 recipients who got a second dose at roughly 4 weeks were pooled with those who got a second dose at roughly 12 weeks. Vaccinee samples were obtained from the UK trials COV001 and COV002, which included a single-blind randomized controlled phase 2/3 trial of AZD1222 (ChAdOx1 nCoV-19) in healthy adults. Trial participant PBMC samples were collected at day 0 and day 28 after the second dose for TCRbeta chain sequencing. The CDR3 regions of human TCRbeta chains were subjected to immunosequencing. The original pipeline was this. TCRs in the repertoires were compared against a reference library of SARS-CoV-2-specific TCRs that had been generated with the MIRA antigen-specificity platform. Breadth meant the fraction of unique TCRs that were SARS-CoV-2-associated, whereas depth meant the fraction of total T cells that were SARS-CoV-2-associated. Each spike-specific TCR was assigned to its reactive spike region and to a CD4 or CD8 class using the MIRA data. Log10-transformed breadth and depth values were compared by one-way ANOVA with Sidak's multiple comparisons tests. TCRdb took this table from immuneACCESS and kept in-frame rearrangements with V and J called. Such tables lack part of the clones; where checked against another copy, unresolved V genes explain under half of the gap, and the rest is unexplained. The DNA was the basis for D and trimming; V, J and clone size are from that table. Present in this sample are about 84,000 clones, over 75% of which were seen just once. About 12% of the sample lies in the top ten.

This chain joins TRBV19 to TRBJ1-2; no confident D gene assignment can be made. This TCR was sampled from an adult who received the AZD1222 COVID-19 vaccine. The specimen was peripheral blood, collected 28 days after the second AZD1222 dose. This receptor carries the CDR3 CASSITGTDYGYTF. The DNA sequence follows: TGTGCCAGTAGTATAACCGGAACGGACTATGGCTACACCTTC.